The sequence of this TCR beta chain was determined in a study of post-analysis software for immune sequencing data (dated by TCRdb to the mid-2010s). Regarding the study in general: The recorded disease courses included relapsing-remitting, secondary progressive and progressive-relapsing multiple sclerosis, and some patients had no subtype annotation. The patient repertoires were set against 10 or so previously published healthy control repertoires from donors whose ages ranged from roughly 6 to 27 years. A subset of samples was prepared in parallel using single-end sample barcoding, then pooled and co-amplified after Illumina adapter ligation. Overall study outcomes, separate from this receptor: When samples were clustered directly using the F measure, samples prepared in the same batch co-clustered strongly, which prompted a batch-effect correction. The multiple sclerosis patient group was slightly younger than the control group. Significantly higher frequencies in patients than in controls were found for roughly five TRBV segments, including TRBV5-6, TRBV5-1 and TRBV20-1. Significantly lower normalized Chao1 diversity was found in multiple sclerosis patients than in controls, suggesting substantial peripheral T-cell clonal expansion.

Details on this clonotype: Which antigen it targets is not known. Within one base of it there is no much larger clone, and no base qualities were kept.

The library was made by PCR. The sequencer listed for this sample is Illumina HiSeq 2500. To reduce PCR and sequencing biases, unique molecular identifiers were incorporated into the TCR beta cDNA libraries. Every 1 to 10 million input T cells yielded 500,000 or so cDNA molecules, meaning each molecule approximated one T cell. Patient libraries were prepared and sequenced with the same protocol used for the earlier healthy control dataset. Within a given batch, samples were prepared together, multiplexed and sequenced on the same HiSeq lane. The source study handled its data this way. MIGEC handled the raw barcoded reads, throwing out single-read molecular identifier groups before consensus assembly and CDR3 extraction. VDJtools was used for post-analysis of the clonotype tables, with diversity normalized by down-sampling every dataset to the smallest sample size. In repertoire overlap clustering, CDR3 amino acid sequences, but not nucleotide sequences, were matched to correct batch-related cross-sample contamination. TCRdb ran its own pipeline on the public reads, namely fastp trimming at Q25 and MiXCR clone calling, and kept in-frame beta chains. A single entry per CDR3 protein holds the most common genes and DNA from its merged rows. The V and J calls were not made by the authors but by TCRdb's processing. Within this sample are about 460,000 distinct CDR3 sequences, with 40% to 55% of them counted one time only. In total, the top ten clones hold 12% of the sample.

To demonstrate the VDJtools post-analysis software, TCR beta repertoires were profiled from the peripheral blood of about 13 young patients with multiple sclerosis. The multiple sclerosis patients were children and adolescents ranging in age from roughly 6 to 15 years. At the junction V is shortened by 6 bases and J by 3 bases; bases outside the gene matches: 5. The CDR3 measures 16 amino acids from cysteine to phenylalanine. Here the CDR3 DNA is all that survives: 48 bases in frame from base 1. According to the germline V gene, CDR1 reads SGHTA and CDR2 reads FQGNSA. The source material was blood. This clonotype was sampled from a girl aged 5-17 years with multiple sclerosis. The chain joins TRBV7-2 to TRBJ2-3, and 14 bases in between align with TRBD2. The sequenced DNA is TGTGCCAGCAGACGGACTAGCGGGAGGAGGACAGATACGCAGTATTTT. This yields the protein CASRRTSGRRTDTQYF.